These T cell receptor beta chains were read from a single sample in a study of CD8 T cells in Susac syndrome. One entry per CDR3 protein results from TCRdb running MiXCR on the immunoSEQ multiplex PCR reads. The sample includes over 70,000 distinct CDR3 sequences, roughly 96% seen only once; the top ten take roughly 0.62%. The material sequenced was CD8+ T cells from PBMCs. The receptors shown here come from a human donor with Susac syndrome. Each CDR3 is given with its conserved first and last residue. Fields, in order: clone size, V gene, D gene, J gene, CDR3 DNA, CDR3 protein. D genes are given only for firm matches. For some rows the clone size is stated as once, few or many, or as a class when expanded; others skip it.

size: NA; V: TRBV7-6; D: TRBD1; J: TRBJ2-5; DNA: TGTGCCAGCAGCTCCGGGACAGAGCTACAAGAGACCCAGTACTTC; CDR3: CASSSGTELQETQYF
size: NA; V: TRBV6-2/TRBV6-3; D: NA; J: TRBJ2-3; DNA: TGTGCCAGCAGCTCCTCGGGGGAAGGTCCAGATACGCAGTATTTT; CDR3: CASSSSGEGPDTQYF
size: NA; V: TRBV5-1; D: TRBD1; J: TRBJ1-1; DNA: TGCGCCAGCAGCTTGACCCTGACAGGGGGCGGTGAAGCTTTCTTT; CDR3: CASSLTLTGGGEAFF
size: NA; V: TRBV6-1; D: NA; J: TRBJ2-1; DNA: TGTGCCAGCAGGAAGAGGACAGGAGGGACTGGATACAATGAGCAGTTCTTC; CDR3: CASRKRTGGTGYNEQFF
size: NA; V: TRBV20-1; D: NA; J: TRBJ1-2; DNA: TGCAGTGCGAGGTTTGGTGGCTACACCTTC; CDR3: CSARFGGYTF
size: NA; V: TRBV7-3; D: TRBD1; J: TRBJ1-2; DNA: TGTGCCAGCAGCTCCCCCGACAGGGTCGGCTACACCTTC; CDR3: CASSSPDRVGYTF
size: NA; V: TRBV27; D: NA; J: TRBJ2-3; DNA: TGTGCCAGCAGTTTAAGGTGGGGGAGCACAGATACGCAGTATTTT; CDR3: CASSLRWGSTDTQYF
size: NA; V: TRBV6-6; D: NA; J: TRBJ2-3; DNA: TGTGCCAGCAGTTACAAAGACACAACCTCGAATACGCAGTATTTT; CDR3: CASSYKDTTSNTQYF
size: NA; V: TRBV19; D: TRBD1; J: TRBJ1-2; DNA: TGTGCCAGCGACCGACTCGGGACAGGGGGAGGTAAAGGCTACACCTTC; CDR3: CASDRLGTGGGKGYTF
size: NA; V: TRBV20-1; D: NA; J: TRBJ2-7; DNA: TGCAGTGCTAGAGTAGAGGGGGACTATGAGCAGTACTTC; CDR3: CSARVEGDYEQYF
size: once; V: TRBV20-1; D: NA; J: TRBJ2-7; DNA: TGCAGTGTTCCTATTAACACAGGCGCCGAGCAGTACTTC; CDR3: CSVPINTGAEQYF
size: NA; V: TRBV2; D: NA; J: TRBJ2-5; DNA: TGTGCCAGCAGTGAGTTGTGGGAGACCCAGTACTTC; CDR3: CASSELWETQYF
size: NA; V: TRBV5-1; D: NA; J: TRBJ2-1; DNA: TGCGCCAGCAGCTACGGAGCCGGGGCCAATGAGCAGTTCTTC; CDR3: CASSYGAGANEQFF
size: NA; V: TRBV7-9; D: NA; J: TRBJ2-2; DNA: TGTGCCAGCAGCTTAGCGCTAACGACAGTCCACGGGGAGCTGTTTTTT; CDR3: CASSLALTTVHGELFF
size: NA; V: TRBV29-1; D: NA; J: TRBJ1-1; DNA: TGCAGCGTTGCCGTGGCTGAAGCTTTCTTT; CDR3: CSVAVAEAFF
size: NA; V: TRBV20-1; D: NA; J: TRBJ2-7; DNA: TGCAGTGCCTCGACAACTCTGGGCTCCGAGCAGTACTTC; CDR3: CSASTTLGSEQYF
size: NA; V: TRBV20-1; D: NA; J: TRBJ1-6; DNA: TGCAGTGCTAGTGGGGGGGGCGGAGTTAATTCACCCCTCCACTTT; CDR3: CSASGGGGVNSPLHF
size: NA; V: TRBV20-1; D: NA; J: TRBJ1-5; DNA: TGCAGTGCTAAACTTTGGGTGGGGGGGGCCTTAATCCATCAGCCCCAGCATTTT; CDR3: CSAKLWVGGALIHQPQHF
size: NA; V: TRBV12-3/TRBV12-4; D: NA; J: TRBJ2-4; DNA: TGTGCCAGCAGTGCAAAGATCCACAGGGATACAGCCAAAAACATTCAGTACTTC; CDR3: CASSAKIHRDTAKNIQYF
size: few; V: TRBV12-3/TRBV12-4; D: NA; J: TRBJ2-2; DNA: TGTGCCAGCAGTTTGAGGGGGAACACCGGGGAGCTGTTTTTT; CDR3: CASSLRGNTGELFF
size: NA; V: TRBV20-1; D: NA; J: TRBJ2-5; DNA: TGCAGTGCTAGAGATTTGGCGGGACAGTTAGAGACCCAGTACTTC; CDR3: CSARDLAGQLETQYF
size: once; V: TRBV30; D: TRBD1; J: TRBJ2-7; DNA: TGTGCCTGGAGTGTTCGACAGGGTTACTTCTCCGAGCAGTACTTC; CDR3: CAWSVRQGYFSEQYF
size: NA; V: TRBV28; D: NA; J: TRBJ2-5; DNA: TGTGCCAGCAGTTTATCCCTCATGAAGACCCAGTACTTC; CDR3: CASSLSLMKTQYF
size: once; V: TRBV6-5; D: NA; J: TRBJ2-5; DNA: TGTGCCAGCAGCCCTGACAAGCAGACCCAGTGCTTC; CDR3: CASSPDKQTQCF
size: NA; V: TRBV4-2; D: TRBD1; J: TRBJ2-5; DNA: TGTGCCAGCAGCCAGTTCGACAGGGGCGATCAGCAGACCCAGTACTTC; CDR3: CASSQFDRGDQQTQYF
size: NA; V: TRBV24-1; D: TRBD1; J: TRBJ2-5; DNA: TGTGCCACCAGTGGGGCCGGGACAGGGGAGAGAGAGACCCAGTACTTC; CDR3: CATSGAGTGERETQYF
size: NA; V: TRBV7-9; D: TRBD1; J: TRBJ1-4; DNA: TGTGCCAGCAGCTCCGGGACAGGTTATAATGAAAAACTGTTTTTT; CDR3: CASSSGTGYNEKLFF
size: NA; V: TRBV7-9; D: NA; J: TRBJ1-1; DNA: TGTGCCGCTGCAATAGCGGGGGACCAGGGCACTGAAGCTTTCTTT; CDR3: CAAAIAGDQGTEAFF
size: NA; V: TRBV3-1; D: NA; J: TRBJ2-4; DNA: TGTGCCAGCAGCCCGACAGCGGGAAACATTCAGTACTTC; CDR3: CASSPTAGNIQYF
size: NA; V: TRBV30; D: NA; J: TRBJ1-2; DNA: TGTGCCTGGATCTCGGACAAGGACTATGGCTACACCTTC; CDR3: CAWISDKDYGYTF
size: NA; V: TRBV5-5; D: NA; J: TRBJ1-4; DNA: TGTGCCAGCAGCTCCCGGGAGGAAAAACTGTTTTTT; CDR3: CASSSREEKLFF
size: NA; V: TRBV6-2/TRBV6-3; D: NA; J: TRBJ1-1; DNA: TGTGCCAGCAGTTTGACAGCGCGGGAAGCTTTCTTT; CDR3: CASSLTAREAFF
size: NA; V: TRBV5-6; D: TRBD1; J: TRBJ1-5; DNA: TGTGCCAGCAGCTTCGGGACAGGGGGCATTCAGCCCCAGCATTTT; CDR3: CASSFGTGGIQPQHF
size: NA; V: TRBV20-1; D: NA; J: TRBJ2-3; DNA: TGCAGTGCTAGAGAAAGCGGCCCTCAGGATACGCAGTATTTT; CDR3: CSARESGPQDTQYF
size: once; V: TRBV2; D: NA; J: TRBJ1-2; DNA: TGTGCCAGGGGTAGAGGGCGTAACTATGGCTACACCTTC; CDR3: CARGRGRNYGYTF
size: NA; V: TRBV20-1; D: NA; J: TRBJ2-7; DNA: TGCAGTGCTAGCAGGGAGACTATCGAGCAGTACTTC; CDR3: CSASRETIEQYF
size: NA; V: TRBV6-5; D: NA; J: TRBJ2-7; DNA: TGTGCCAGCAGTTACTCTGAGGGATCCTACGAGCAGTACTTC; CDR3: CASSYSEGSYEQYF
size: NA; V: TRBV4-3; D: NA; J: TRBJ1-1; DNA: TGCGCCAGCAGCCAAGATTGGCAGGGCAGCGGTAGAGGTCTGGGCACTGAAGCTTTCTTT; CDR3: CASSQDWQGSGRGLGTEAFF
size: NA; V: TRBV9; D: NA; J: TRBJ2-2; DNA: TGTGCCAGCAGCGTAGAGGGGGGGGAGCTGTTTTTT; CDR3: CASSVEGGELFF
size: NA; V: TRBV28; D: TRBD1; J: TRBJ2-2; DNA: TGTGCCAGCAGTTTCCCCGGTCAGGGGGACACCGGGGAGCTGTTTTTT; CDR3: CASSFPGQGDTGELFF